These 22 T cell receptor beta chains share one sample of origin, sequenced in a study of T-cell reconstitution after alpha-beta-depleted transplantation in children. Unique molecular identifiers were incorporated during preparation of the TCRbeta library. TCRdb independently ran MiXCR on the PCR reads; one entry per CDR3 protein. The data contain some 200,000 distinct CDR3 sequences, 7.5% to 10% of them singletons. Source: PBMCs from the stem cell graft donor, taken from the stem cell graft. All receptors come from a human donor who donated a stem cell graft to a child with SCID.

V and J are TRBV4-1 and TRBJ2-3, with 8 bases that match TRBD2. The CDR3 covers 17 residues. Germline V CDR1 and CDR2: MGHRA, YSYEKL. V trimming: 4 bases; J trimming: 0 bases; junction bases outside the gene matches: 9. CDR3 in amino acids: CASSREPGLVSTDTQYF. The CDR3 DNA reads TGCGCCAGCAGCCGAGAACCGGGACTAGTGAGCACAGATACGCAGTATTTT.

This clonotype was seen ten or more times. This chain links TRBV7-6 with TRBJ1-5; D is ambiguous. This CDR3 comprises 13 residues. Germline CDR1 SGHVS, CDR2 FNYEAQ. V lost 5 bases and J 5 bases, leaving 10 bases between the germline ends. Here the CDR3 reads CASSPQQDQPQHF. CDR3 sequence (DNA): TGTGCCAGCAGCCCCCAGCAGGATCAGCCCCAGCATTTT.

This clonotype was seen only a few times. The chain couples TRBV5-6 to TRBJ1-6; D call uncertain. The V gene's germline CDR1 is SGHDT and CDR2 YYEEEE. The CDR3 consists of 13 residues. V dropped 7 bases and J dropped 10 bases, with 15 bases sitting between them. CDR3 region: CASDFGMGSPLHF. CDR3 coding DNA: TGTGCCAGCGACTTCGGGATGGGATCACCCCTCCACTTT. Filled out from reference TRBV5-6 and TRBJ1-6, the complete variable domain reads DAGVTQSPTHLIKTRGQQVTLRCSPKSGHDTVSWYQQALGQGPQFIFQYYEEEERQRGNFPDRFSGHQFPNYSSELNVNALLLGDSALYLCASDFGMGSPLHFGNGTRLTVT.

This clonotype was found a few times. The chain links TRBV20-1 to TRBJ2-1; 9 bases are shared with TRBD2. The CDR3 consists of 15 residues. CDR1 and CDR2 from the germline V gene are DFQATT and SNEGSKA (reference sequence). Trimming cost V 1 base and J 3 bases; bases outside gene matches: 4. CDR3 sequence: CSARALAGYYNEQFF. In nucleotides, the CDR3 is TGCAGTGCTAGAGCCCTAGCGGGGTACTACAATGAGCAGTTCTTC.

This clonotype was seen repeatedly, ten times or more. The chain is built from TRBV4-1 and TRBJ1-2; the D gene is possibly TRBD1 (5 bases). Germline V gene lookup returns CDR1 MGHRA and CDR2 YSYEKL. This CDR3 is 14 amino acids long. Trimming took 0 bases from V and 8 from J, leaving 13 bases between them. The CDR3 sequence: CASSQEQASRGYTF. In nucleotides, the CDR3 is TGCGCCAGCAGCCAAGAACAGGCCAGTAGGGGCTACACCTTC.

This clonotype was seen ten or more times. This chain links TRBV9 with TRBJ1-6; D is ambiguous. V was clipped by 3 bases and J by 12 bases, with 16 bases between them. This CDR3 comprises 14 residues. The V gene's germline CDR1 is SGDLS and CDR2 YYNGEE. CDR3: CASSGTEGPRPLHF. The CDR3 coding sequence is TGTGCCAGCAGCGGAACCGAAGGGCCACGACCCCTCCACTTT.

The table lists this clonotype with many counts. The genes are TRBV11-2 and TRBJ2-3; TRBD1 is a possible D gene (5 bases). Trimming stripped 5 bases from V and 0 bases from J, with 12 bases between. The CDR3 loop spans 15 amino acids. CDR1 is SGHAT and CDR2 is FQNNGV in the germline V gene. As DNA, the CDR3 is TGTGCCAGCAGCATCAGACAGCCAAGCACAGATACGCAGTATTTT. Encoded protein: CASSIRQPSTDTQYF.

The gene calls are TRBV27 and TRBJ1-2; D is perhaps TRBD1 (5 bases). Germline-derived CDR1 and CDR2 are MNHEY and SMNVEV (reference sequence). The CDR3 is made up of 13 amino acids. V shed 8 bases and J shed 1 base, with 11 bases lying between them. CDR3 residues: CASPRGLNYGYTF. For the CDR3, the DNA is TGTGCCAGCCCCCGGGGCCTTAACTATGGCTACACCTTC.

This clonotype was seen repeatedly, ten times or more. J is TRBJ2-7 and V is TRBV19; TRBD1 or TRBD2 may be the D gene (5 bases each). CDR3 length equals 15 residues. Germline CDR1 is LNHDA and CDR2 is SQIVND (reference sequence). V was clipped by 7 bases and J by 0 bases, with 16 bases between them. The CDR3 spells CASNDRRRDSYEQYF. In DNA, the CDR3 is TGTGCCAGTAACGACAGACGACGGGACTCCTACGAGCAGTACTTC.

The chain has TRBV18 and TRBJ1-5; D gene ambiguous. There are 14 residues in the CDR3. Trimming pared 5 bases from V and 5 bases from J, leaving 13 bases between. Germline loops: CDR1 KGHSH, CDR2 LQKENI. The CDR3 sequence is CASSSVRNDQPQHF. The DNA of the CDR3 is TGTGCCAGCTCATCCGTTAGAAACGATCAGCCCCAGCATTTT.

This clonotype was detected ten times or more. The rearrangement joins TRBV5-1 to TRBJ2-7; a weak D match, TRBD1 (5 bases). V was cut by 3 bases and J by 3 bases, with 16 bases left in between. CDR1 and CDR2 from the germline V gene are SGHRS and YFSETQ. This CDR3 contains 15 residues. The CDR3 DNA is TGCGCCAGCAGCTCAGAAGGGGCTTACGACTACGAGCAGTACTTC. Encoded protein: CASSSEGAYDYEQYF. The full variable domain, its missing parts supplied by reference TRBV5-1 and TRBJ2-7, is KAGVTQTPRYLIKTRGQQVTLSCSPISGHRSVSWYQQTPGQGLQFLFEYFSETQRNKGNFPGRFSGRQFSNSRSEMNVSTLELGDSALYLCASSSEGAYDYEQYFGPGTRLTVT.

This clonotype was observed a few times. The V call is TRBV7-3, the J call TRBJ2-1; TRBD2 matches at 11 bases. The trim removed 6 bases at V and 4 bases at J, leaving 5 bases unmatched. The CDR3 sequence is 15 residues long. Germline V gene sequence: CDR1 SGHTA, CDR2 FQGTGA. The CDR3 reads CASSRLAGRYNEQFF. The DNA for the CDR3 is TGTGCCAGCAGTCGACTAGCGGGGAGGTACAATGAGCAGTTCTTC.

There are many counts of this clonotype. The CDR3 nucleotides are TGTGCCAGCTTCATAACTAGCACAGATACGCAGTATTTT. Translating it yields CASFITSTDTQYF. This chain uses TRBV5-6 with TRBJ2-3, with no clear D. Trimming stripped 7 bases from V and 0 bases from J, with 9 bases between. The CDR3 has 13 amino acids. Germline V gene sequence: CDR1 SGHDT, CDR2 YYEEEE. Together with reference TRBV5-6 and TRBJ2-3, the CDR3 gives the full variable domain: DAGVTQSPTHLIKTRGQQVTLRCSPKSGHDTVSWYQQALGQGPQFIFQYYEEEERQRGNFPDRFSGHQFPNYSSELNVNALLLGDSALYLCASFITSTDTQYFGPGTRLTVL.

The chain combines TRBV12-3 or TRBV12-4 with TRBJ1-4; D is unresolved. Trimming took 6 bases from V and 11 from J, leaving 19 bases between them. The CDR3 spans 14 residues. The CDR3 spells CASSPRVSISKLFF. CDR3 nucleotides: TGTGCCAGCAGCCCCCGGGTCAGTATATCGAAACTGTTTTTT.

A word on this clonotype: This may be a read error, as it is one base from a much larger clone. V gene TRBV12-3 or TRBV12-4 combines with J gene TRBJ2-1, with 9 bases aligning to TRBD1. The CDR3 has 15 residues. CDR3 loop: CATSFDRGFYNEQFF. The CDR3 DNA sequence: TGTGCCACCAGTTTTGACAGGGGGTTCTACAATGAGCAGTTCTTC.

The table lists this clonotype with many counts. V usage is TRBV6-1 and J usage is TRBJ1-1, with 7 bases fitting TRBD1. CDR3 size: 15 residues. Germline loops: CDR1 MNHNS, CDR2 SASEGT. The V gene end was trimmed by 1 base and the J gene end by 2 bases; junction bases not matched to a gene: 4. DNA of the CDR3: TGTGCCAGCAGTGAAGGGTGGACAGGAAACACTGAAGCTTTCTTT. Its protein product is CASSEGWTGNTEAFF.

The table lists this clonotype with many counts. This chain uses TRBV29-1 with TRBJ1-3, with 8 bases fitting TRBD1. This CDR3 has 13 amino acids. Germline trimming cut 6 bases from V and 4 bases from J; bases unmatched to any gene: 5. CDR1 is SQVTM, CDR2 ANQGSEA, per germline. CDR3 residues: CSVLTGAGNTIYF. In DNA form, the CDR3 reads TGCAGCGTGCTGACAGGGGCAGGAAACACCATATATTTT.

With regard to this clonotype: This clone may be a read error of a much larger clone one base away. The V gene is TRBV3-1, the J gene TRBJ1-6; maybe TRBD1 (6 bases). Germline V gene sequence: CDR1 LGHDT, CDR2 YNNKEL (reference sequence). With 1 base removed from V and 6 bases from J, the gap between germline ends came to 7 bases. The CDR3 extends over 14 amino acids. The CDR3 loop reads CASSQGQANSPLHF. CDR3 in DNA: TGTGCCAGCAGCCAAGGACAGGCTAATTCACCCCTCCACTTT.

This clonotype was detected ten times or more. V gene TRBV6-2 or TRBV6-3 combines with J gene TRBJ2-7; 9 bases fit TRBD1. CDR3 length: 14 amino acids. J lost 7 bases, V lost 6 bases, and 10 bases had no gene match. The germline CDR1 and CDR2 sequences are MNHEY and SVGEGT. CDR3 nucleotides: TGTGCCAGCAGCTCCGGGACAGGGTCTGAGGAGCAGTACTTC. This translates into CASSSGTGSEEQYF.

This clonotype was observed once. Since a much larger clone is just one base distant, this may be a read error. The rearrangement links TRBV5-1 to TRBJ1-5; D is possibly TRBD1 (5 bases). The CDR3 consists of 14 residues. Per the germline V gene, CDR1 is SGHRS and CDR2 is YFSETQ. The CDR3 protein is CASSLEGYNHPQHF. In nucleotides, the CDR3 is TGCGCCAGCAGCTTGGAGGGGTACAATCACCCCCAGCATTTT. The full variable domain, its missing parts supplied by reference TRBV5-1 and TRBJ1-5, is KAGVTQTPRYLIKTRGQQVTLSCSPISGHRSVSWYQQTPGQGLQFLFEYFSETQRNKGNFPGRFSGRQFSNSRSEMNVSTLELGDSALYLCASSLEGYNHPQHFGDGTRLSIL.

In this sample, this clonotype turned up many times. The V and J genes are TRBV6-5 and TRBJ2-3, with TRBD2 identical over 15 bases. V dropped 2 bases and J dropped 2; count of bases not matched to a gene: 5. The CDR3 contains 18 residues. Germline V gene lookup returns CDR1 MNHEY and CDR2 SVGAGI. Here the CDR3 reads CASSYGGTSGGSTDTQYF. CDR3 nucleotide sequence: TGTGCCAGCAGTTACGGTGGGACTAGCGGGGGGTCCACAGATACGCAGTATTTT.

This clonotype was seen many times. This rearrangement joins TRBV16 to TRBJ2-5; D is ambiguous. V was pared by 3 bases and J by 3 bases, with 11 bases between. Germline V gives CDR1 KGHSY, CDR2 FQNENV. This CDR3 has 14 amino acids. The CDR3 loop reads CASSHIQEKETQYF. CDR3 in DNA: TGTGCCAGCAGCCACATCCAGGAGAAAGAGACCCAGTACTTC. Full variable domain (outside the CDR3, taken from reference TRBV16 and TRBJ2-5): GEEVAQTPKHLVRGEGQKAKLYCAPIKGHSYVFWYQQVLKNEFKFLISFQNENVFDETGMPKERFSAKCLPNSPCSLEIQATKLEDSAVYFCASSHIQEKETQYFGPGTRLLVL.